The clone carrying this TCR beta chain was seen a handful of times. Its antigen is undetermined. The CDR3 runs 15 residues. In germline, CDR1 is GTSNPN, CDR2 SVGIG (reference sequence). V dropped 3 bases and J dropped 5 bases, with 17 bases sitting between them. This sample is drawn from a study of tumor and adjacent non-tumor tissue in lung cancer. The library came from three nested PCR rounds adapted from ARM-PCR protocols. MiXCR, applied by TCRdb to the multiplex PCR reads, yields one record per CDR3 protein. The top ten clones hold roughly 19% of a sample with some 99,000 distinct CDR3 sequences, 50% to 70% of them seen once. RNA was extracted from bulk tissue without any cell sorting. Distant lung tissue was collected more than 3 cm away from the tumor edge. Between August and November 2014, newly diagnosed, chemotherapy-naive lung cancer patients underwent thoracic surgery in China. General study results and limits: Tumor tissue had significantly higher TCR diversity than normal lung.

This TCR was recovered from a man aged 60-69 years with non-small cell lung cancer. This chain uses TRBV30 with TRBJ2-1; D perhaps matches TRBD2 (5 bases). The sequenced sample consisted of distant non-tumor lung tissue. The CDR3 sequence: CAWSYSGLGDNEQFF. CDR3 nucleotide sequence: TGTGCCTGGAGCTATTCCGGACTCGGTGACAATGAGCAGTTCTTC.